This T cell receptor beta chain was retrieved from a study of shared clonotypes between healthy human individuals. Study overall: Samples came from a couple of female and a few male donors aged 18 to 49.

The donor population consisted of healthy HIV-negative adults with no recent acute infections or vaccinations. The protocol was immunoSEQ multiplex PCR, while the TCRdb copy is restricted to in-frame clones and leaves out a portion. The table has under 2.5 million clones, under 95% seen once. Germline V gives CDR1 MNHGY, CDR2 SAAAGT. The CDR3 runs to 12 residues. The junction had 4 bases not matched to a gene; V was cut back by 9 bases and J by 4 bases. The genes are TRBV6-8 and TRBJ1-2, with 8 bases fitting TRBD1. This TCR came from a man between 18 and 29 years old in good health. Some clones in this sample may be carry-over from other donors' samples. Sequencing was carried out using naive CD4+ T cells from PBMCs. Subset here: CD45RA+ positively selected. The CDR3 here is CARQGGFYGYTF. The CDR3 DNA follows: TGTGCCAGACAGGGGGGCTTCTATGGCTACACCTTC.